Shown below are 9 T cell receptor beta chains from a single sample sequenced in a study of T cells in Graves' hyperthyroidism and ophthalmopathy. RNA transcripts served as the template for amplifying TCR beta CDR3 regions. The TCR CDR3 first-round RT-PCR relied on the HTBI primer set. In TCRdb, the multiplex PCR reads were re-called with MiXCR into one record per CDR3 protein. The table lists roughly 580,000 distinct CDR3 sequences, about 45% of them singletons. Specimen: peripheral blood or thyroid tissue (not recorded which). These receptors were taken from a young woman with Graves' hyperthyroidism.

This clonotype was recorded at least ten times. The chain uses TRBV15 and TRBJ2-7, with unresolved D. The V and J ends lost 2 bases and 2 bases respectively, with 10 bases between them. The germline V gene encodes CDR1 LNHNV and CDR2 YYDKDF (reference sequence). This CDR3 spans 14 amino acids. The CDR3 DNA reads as TGTGCCACCAGCAGAAGCGAGGCTGCCTACGAGCAGTACTTC. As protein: CATSRSEAAYEQYF. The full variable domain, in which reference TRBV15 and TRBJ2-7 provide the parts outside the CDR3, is DAMVIQNPRYQVTQFGKPVTLSCSQTLNHNVMYWYQQKSSQAPKLLFHYYDKDFNNEADTPDNFQSRRPNTSFCFLDIRSPGLGDTAMYLCATSRSEAAYEQYFGPGTRLTVT.

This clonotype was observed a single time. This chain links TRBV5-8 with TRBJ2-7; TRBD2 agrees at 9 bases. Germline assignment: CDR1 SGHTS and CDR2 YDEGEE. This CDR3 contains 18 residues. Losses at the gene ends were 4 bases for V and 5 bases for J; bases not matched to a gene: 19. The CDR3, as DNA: TGTGCCAGCAGCCACCCAAGGGGCGGGAGGGATGCTATCCACGAGCAGTACTTC. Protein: CASSHPRGGRDAIHEQYF.

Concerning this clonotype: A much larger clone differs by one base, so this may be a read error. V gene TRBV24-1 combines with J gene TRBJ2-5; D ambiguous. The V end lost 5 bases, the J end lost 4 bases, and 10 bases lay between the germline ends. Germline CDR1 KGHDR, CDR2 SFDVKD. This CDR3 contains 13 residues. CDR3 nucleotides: TGTGCCACCAGTGTAGACTCCCCAGAGACCCAGTACTTC. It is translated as CATSVDSPETQYF.

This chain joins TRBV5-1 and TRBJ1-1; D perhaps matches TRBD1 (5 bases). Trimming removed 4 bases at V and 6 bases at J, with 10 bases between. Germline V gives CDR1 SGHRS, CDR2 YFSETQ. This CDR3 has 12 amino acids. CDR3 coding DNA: TGCGCCAGCAGCATTGGACAATCTGAAGCTTTCTTT. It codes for CASSIGQSEAFF.

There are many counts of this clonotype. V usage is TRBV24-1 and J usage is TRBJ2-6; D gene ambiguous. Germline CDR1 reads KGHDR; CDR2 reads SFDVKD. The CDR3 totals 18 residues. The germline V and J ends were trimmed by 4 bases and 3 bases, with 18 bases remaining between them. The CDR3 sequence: CATSDPRADGGGANVLTF. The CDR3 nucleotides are TGTGCCACCAGTGACCCCCGGGCGGACGGCGGTGGGGCCAACGTCCTGACTTTC.

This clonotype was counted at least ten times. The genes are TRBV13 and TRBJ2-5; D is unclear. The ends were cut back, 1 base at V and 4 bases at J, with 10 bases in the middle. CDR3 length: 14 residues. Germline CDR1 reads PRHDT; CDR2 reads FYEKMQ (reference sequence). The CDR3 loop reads CASSLVGRAETQYF. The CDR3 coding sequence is TGTGCCAGCAGCTTAGTGGGTAGAGCAGAGACCCAGTACTTC. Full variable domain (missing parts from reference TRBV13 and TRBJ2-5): AAGVIQSPRHLIKEKRETATLKCYPIPRHDTVYWYQQGPGQDPQFLISFYEKMQSDKGSIPDRFSAQQFSDYHSELNMSSLELGDSALYFCASSLVGRAETQYFGPGTRLLVL.

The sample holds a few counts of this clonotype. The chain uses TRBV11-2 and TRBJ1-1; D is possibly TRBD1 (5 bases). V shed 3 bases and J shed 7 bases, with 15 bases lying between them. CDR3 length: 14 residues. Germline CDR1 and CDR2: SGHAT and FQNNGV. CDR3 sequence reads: CASSFYDSAIEAFF. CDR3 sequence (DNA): TGTGCCAGCAGCTTCTACGACAGCGCTATTGAAGCTTTCTTT.

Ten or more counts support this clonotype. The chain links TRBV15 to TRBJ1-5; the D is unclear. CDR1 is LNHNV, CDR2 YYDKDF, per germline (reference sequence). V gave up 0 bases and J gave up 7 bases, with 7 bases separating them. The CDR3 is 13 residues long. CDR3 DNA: TGTGCCACCAGCAGAGACGGCGGGCAGCCCCAGCATTTT. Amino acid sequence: CATSRDGGQPQHF.

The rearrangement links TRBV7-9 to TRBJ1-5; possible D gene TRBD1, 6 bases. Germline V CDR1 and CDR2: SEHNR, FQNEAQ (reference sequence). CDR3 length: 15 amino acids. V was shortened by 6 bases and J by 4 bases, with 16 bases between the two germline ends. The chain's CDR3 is CASSPQGPGNQPQHF. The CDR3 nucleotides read TGTGCCAGCAGTCCACAGGGACCCGGAAATCAGCCCCAGCATTTT.